This T cell receptor (beta chain) was retrieved from a study of breast tumors, draining lymph nodes, adjacent tissues (dated by TCRdb to the mid-2010s). General notes on the study: TCR beta repertoires were compared across tumor, adjacent nontumor tissue and axillary lymph nodes obtained from breast cancer patients. The study aimed to assess the relationships and possible T-cell exchange between tumor, surrounding tissue and draining lymph node repertoires in human breast cancer.

In its sample, this clonotype was seen many times. Its recognized antigen is unknown. One base away there is no much larger clone; base qualities are not given. Lymph node samples came from the axillary draining lymph nodes of breast cancer patients. Broader findings and caveats from the paper: Tumor T-cell repertoires showed less diversity than lymph node repertoires and more diversity than nontumor tissue repertoires, and tumor T-cell repertoires showed preferential V and J gene usage. Tumor and nontumor tissue repertoires were significantly more similar in luminal-like than in basal-like breast cancer. The conclusion that tumor T cells originate in lymph nodes was presented as consistent with a hypothesis rather than as directly demonstrated. The data were judged consistent with most tumor T cells deriving from the lymph node and then expanding within tumor tissue.

The CDR3, from cysteine to phenylalanine, totals 14 residues. Just the 42-base CDR3 DNA is kept, in frame starting at base 1. V lost 7 bases and J lost 2 bases; the stretch between them is 15 bases long. From a lookup of the germline V gene, CDR1 and CDR2 are MNHNS and SASEGT. This sample was sequenced with an Illumina HiSeq 2000. TCR beta chain libraries were generated by multiplex PCR amplification. High-throughput sequencing was used to analyze the amplified TCR beta chain products. Using fastp trimming at Q25 and MiXCR clonotype assembly, TCRdb reanalyzed the public sequencing data and kept in-frame beta chains. Under each unique CDR3 protein, matching rows form one entry showing the most common genes and DNA. The sample yields about 170,000 distinct CDR3 sequences; approximately 33% were counted once. 3% to 4.5% of the sample is held by the ten biggest clonotypes.

The V and J segments used are TRBV6-1 and TRBJ2-7; perhaps TRBD1 is the D gene, with 5 bases matching. Specimen: axillary lymph node tissue. This TCR came from a female donor with breast cancer. Some clones in this sample may be carry-over from other donors' samples. The CDR3 region reads CASIRTLSTYEQYF. DNA sequence: TGTGCCAGCATTAGGACACTATCCACCTACGAGCAGTACTTC.